This T cell receptor (beta chain) was identified in a study of shared clonotypes between healthy human individuals. General study results and limits: An effect of sequencing depth on clonotype sharing among donors was expected. Only blood samples were collected, and tissue repertoires likely differ.

Clones were read by immunoSEQ multiplex PCR, and TCRdb kept only the in-frame ones, dropping some. Of 2 million to 2.5 million clones detected, approximately 95% appear once; the ten largest clones hold about 1.1%. To note about this clone: Its target is unknown.

CD45RO-negative, CCR7-selected cells formed the naive CD8 fraction, which excluded terminally differentiated effector memory CD45RA+ cells. With V trimmed by 2 bases and J by 2 bases, 10 bases remained unmatched. This CDR3 is 17 amino acids long. Germline assignment: CDR1 MGHDK and CDR2 SYGVNS. The chain carries TRBV25-1 and TRBJ2-3; 7 nucleotides match TRBD1. The sequenced material came from naive CD8+ T cells sorted from blood. The clonotype comes from a man in his late teens or twenties in good health. For the CDR3, the DNA is TGTGCCAGCAGTGAAACAGGGGCTGGGTCCTCCACAGATACGCAGTATTTT. The encoded protein is CASSETGAGSSTDTQYF.